What follows are 20 T cell receptor beta chains derived from one specimen sequenced in a study of cytomegalovirus exposure and HLA in healthy donors. PCR primers comprised 60 Vbeta and 13 Jbeta primers. Produced via immunoSEQ multiplex PCR; TCRdb's table is partial and in-frame only. Here the sample spans 150,000 to 200,000 clones, approximately 78% being singletons. Sequencing input: PBMCs. The receptor source for this set is a girl aged 2-10 years in good health and CMV-seropositive.

This clone was picked up one time. The V and J genes are TRBV7-2 and TRBJ2-1; 7 bases line up with TRBD2. The CDR3 is 15 amino acids. Trimming took 3 bases from V and 4 from J; bases not matched to a gene: 6. The germline V gene encodes CDR1 SGHTA and CDR2 FQGNSA. The CDR3 protein is CASSFGLAEYNEQFF. In DNA form, the CDR3 reads TGTGCCAGCAGCTTTGGGCTAGCGGAGTACAATGAGCAGTTCTTC.

This sequence joins TRBV15 and TRBJ2-1, with 10 bases that match TRBD2. The CDR3 contains 14 residues. After removal of 4 bases from V and 8 bases from J, the junction contained 5 bases not matched to a gene. Germline V gene lookup returns CDR1 LNHNV and CDR2 YYDKDF (reference sequence). The CDR3 is CATSTAGGKDEQFF. The DNA of the CDR3 is TGTGCCACCAGCACAGCGGGGGGGAAGGATGAGCAGTTCTTC.

CDR3 residues: CAWSVGTSEGTDTQYF. CDR3 DNA sequence: TGTGCCTGGAGTGTCGGGACTAGCGAAGGCACAGATACGCAGTATTTT. The chain links TRBV30 to TRBJ2-3; 10 nucleotides line up with TRBD2. The J segment lost 1 base and the V segment lost 0 bases, leaving 4 bases of the junction unmatched. CDR3 length: 16 residues. Germline loops: CDR1 GTSNPN, CDR2 SVGIG (reference sequence).

This clone was counted once. The V gene is TRBV10-1, the J gene TRBJ2-7; D not certain. Trimming took off 10 bases at V and 7 bases at J, with 14 bases between the two ends. CDR1 is WNHNN, CDR2 SYGVQD, per germline (reference sequence). The CDR3 covers 11 residues. CDR3: CAIQSAVEQYF. Written as DNA, the CDR3 is TGCGCCATCCAGTCGGCGGTTGAGCAGTACTTC.

The chain employs TRBV28 and TRBJ1-1; 11 bases align to TRBD1. Germline CDR1 reads MDHEN; CDR2 reads SYDVKM. Unmatched junction bases numbered 5, after V lost 1 base and J lost 4 bases. The CDR3 spans 16 residues. The CDR3 DNA reads as TGTGCCAGCAGTTTATTAGGACAGGGGGCGCGCACTGAAGCTTTCTTT. Residues: CASSLLGQGARTEAFF.

The rearrangement links TRBV6-5 to TRBJ1-2, with 8 bases aligning to TRBD1. There are 14 residues in the CDR3. With 8 bases clipped from V and 8 bases from J, the junction kept 13 bases outside the gene matches. Germline CDR1 reads MNHEY; CDR2 reads SVGAGI. The CDR3 sequence is CASGQGARGEGYTF. CDR3 nucleotides: TGTGCCAGCGGCCAGGGGGCGCGGGGTGAGGGCTACACCTTC.

This rearrangement joins TRBV30 to TRBJ1-1, with a possible D match to TRBD1 (5 bases). The CDR3 contains 14 residues. V was shortened by 2 bases and J by 0 bases, with 10 bases between the two germline ends. From germline, CDR1 is GTSNPN and CDR2 SVGIG (reference sequence). CDR3 nucleotide sequence: TGTGCCTGGAGTCCCCGGGGGGTGAACACTGAAGCTTTCTTT. It yields the protein CAWSPRGVNTEAFF.

The V call is TRBV29-1, the J call TRBJ2-2, with D possibly matching TRBD2 (5 bases). There are 14 residues in the CDR3. Germline V CDR1 and CDR2: SQVTM, ANQGSEA. The ends were cut back, 7 bases at V and 6 bases at J, with 18 bases in the middle. The CDR3 loop is CSAGISGGAGELFF. The CDR3 nucleotides are TGCAGCGCTGGTATAAGCGGAGGCGCCGGGGAGCTGTTTTTT.

This clone was observed a single time. The CDR3 DNA reads as TGTGCCAGCAGCTTATGGGGCTCTACAGATACGCAGTATTTT. Its protein product is CASSLWGSTDTQYF. The chain joins TRBV7-8 to TRBJ2-3; a weak D match, TRBD1 (5 bases). The CDR3 spans 14 residues. From germline, CDR1 is SGHVS and CDR2 FQNEAQ. Trimming stripped 2 bases from V and 3 bases from J, with 9 bases between. The variable domain in full, with the rest retrieved from reference TRBV7-8 and TRBJ2-3, is GAGVSQSPRYKVAKRGQDVALRCDPISGHVSLFWYQQALGQGPEFLTYFQNEAQLDKSGLPSDRFFAERPEGSVSTLKIQRTQQEDSAVYLCASSLWGSTDTQYFGPGTRLTVL.

Comment on this clone: The junction differs from germline at one of its ends, possibly a read error. The chain uses TRBV7-7 and TRBJ2-3; D perhaps matches TRBD2 (7 bases). The germline gives CDR1 SSHAT, CDR2 FNYEAQ (reference sequence). The CDR3 loop spans 17 amino acids. The CDR3 loop is CASSLVGGSGSTDTQYF. CDR3 sequence (DNA): TGTGCTAGCAGCTTAGTAGGGGGTAGCGGGAGCACAGATACGCAGTATTTT.

This clone came up once. This sample includes further DNA sequences coding for the same CDR3. V and J are TRBV4-1 and TRBJ2-3; tentative D call: TRBD2 (6 bases). The CDR3 has 14 residues. V dropped 0 bases and J dropped 6 bases, with 10 bases sitting between them. CDR1 is MGHRA and CDR2 is YSYEKL in the germline V gene. CDR3 amino acids: CASSQEGGRDTQYF. The CDR3 nucleotides are TGCGCCAGCAGCCAAGAAGGAGGGAGGGATACGCAGTATTTT.

The V and J genes are TRBV30 and TRBJ2-1, with 7 bases that match TRBD2. With 3 bases clipped from V and 3 bases from J, the junction kept 2 bases outside the gene matches. Germline V gene data show CDR1 as GTSNPN and CDR2 as SVGIG (reference sequence). The length of the CDR3 is 13 residues. This CDR3 is CAWRGGSYNEQFF. The CDR3 region has the DNA TGTGCCTGGAGGGGCGGGAGCTACAATGAGCAGTTCTTC.

This chain uses TRBV30 with TRBJ2-5; D uncertain. The CDR3 has 13 residues. Germline values: CDR1 GTSNPN, CDR2 SVGIG (reference sequence). The V end lost 0 bases, the J end lost 4 bases, and 9 bases lay between the germline ends. CDR3 DNA: TGTGCCTGGAGTGTCGAGGCGCGAGAGACCCAGTACTTC. It codes for CAWSVEARETQYF.

V and J are TRBV12-5 and TRBJ1-1, with D perhaps matching TRBD1 (6 bases). The V gene's germline CDR1 is LGHNT and CDR2 FRNRAP. V was clipped by 7 bases and J by 0 bases, with 12 bases between them. The CDR3 consists of 14 residues. The CDR3 loop reads CASALTGLNTEAFF. The DNA of the CDR3 is TGTGCTAGTGCCCTGACAGGCCTGAACACTGAAGCTTTCTTT.

The chain carries TRBV27 and TRBJ1-2; 7 bases fit TRBD1. V lost 5 bases to trimming and J lost 2 bases; unmatched junction nucleotides: 5. CDR3 length: 14 residues. Per germline, CDR1 MNHEY and CDR2 SMNVEV (reference sequence). DNA of the CDR3: TGTGCCAGCAGTCCGCGGACAGGAAACTATGGCTACACCTTC. Translated: CASSPRTGNYGYTF.

The chain joins TRBV19 to TRBJ2-5; weak D call: TRBD1 (6 bases). The germline V gene has CDR1 LNHDA and CDR2 SQIVND (reference sequence). The CDR3 is made up of 13 amino acids. Trimming left V 10 bases short and J 4 bases short, with 16 bases between. CDR3 residues: CATSRGFGETQYF. CDR3 bases: TGTGCCACCTCTAGGGGGTTCGGAGAGACCCAGTACTTC.

The rearrangement uses TRBV4-1 and TRBJ2-4, with 10 bases aligning to TRBD2. The CDR3 totals 18 residues. CDR1 and CDR2 from the germline V gene are MGHRA and YSYEKL. J was trimmed by 0 bases and V by 4 bases; bases with no gene match: 9. The CDR3 DNA is TGCGCCAGCAGCCCCCAAGCGGGAGGGCCCTTAGCCAAAAACATTCAGTACTTC. The encoded protein is CASSPQAGGPLAKNIQYF.

The chain employs TRBV5-8 and TRBJ2-7; 10 bases match TRBD2. V dropped 4 bases and J dropped 4; count of bases not matched to a gene: 11. Germline V gene sequence: CDR1 SGHTS, CDR2 YDEGEE. CDR3 size: 16 residues. The CDR3 nucleotides read TGTGCCAGCAGCCTGGGACTAGCGAATTTGGGGTACGAGCAGTACTTC. Translation gives CASSLGLANLGYEQYF.

The J gene is TRBJ1-2, the V gene TRBV19; TRBD1 matches 9 bases. V lost 5 bases to trimming and J lost 8 bases; unmatched junction nucleotides: 6. The length of the CDR3 is 13 residues. The germline CDR1 and CDR2 sequences are LNHDA and SQIVND (reference sequence). The CDR3 bases are TGTGCCAGTAGTCAAGGACAGGGGAGAGGCTACACCTTC. Residues: CASSQGQGRGYTF.

This sequence joins TRBV30 and TRBJ2-5; 7 positions agree with TRBD2. The DNA end favors TRBJ2-7, so the J call may be wrong. The CDR3 has 13 residues. In germline, CDR1 is GTSNPN, CDR2 SVGIG (reference sequence). The CDR3 DNA reads as TGTGCCTGGAGAAGGGGAGGGTACTACGAGCAGTACTTC. Its translation is CAWRRGGYYEQYF.